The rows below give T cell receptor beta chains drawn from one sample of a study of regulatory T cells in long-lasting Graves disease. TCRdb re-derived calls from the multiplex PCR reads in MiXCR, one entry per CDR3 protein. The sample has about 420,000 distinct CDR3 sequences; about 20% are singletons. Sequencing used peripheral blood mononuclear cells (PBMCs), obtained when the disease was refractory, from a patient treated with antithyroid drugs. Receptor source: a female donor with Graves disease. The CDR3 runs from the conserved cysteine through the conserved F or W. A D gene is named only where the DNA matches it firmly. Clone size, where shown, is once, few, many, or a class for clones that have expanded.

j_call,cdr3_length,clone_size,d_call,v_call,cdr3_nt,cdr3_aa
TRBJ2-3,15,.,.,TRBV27,TGTGCCAGCAGTTTTGACCTTACAGGCACAGATACGCAGTATTTT,CASSFDLTGTDTQYF
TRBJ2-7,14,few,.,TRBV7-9,TGTGCCAGCAGCTATAGCGGACGCTCCTACGAGCAGTACTTC,CASSYSGRSYEQYF
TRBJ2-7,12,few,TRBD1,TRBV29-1,TGCAGCGCGGGACAGGCAACCTACGAGCAGTACTTC,CSAGQATYEQYF
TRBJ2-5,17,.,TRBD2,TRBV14,TGTGCCAGCAGCCAGCTAGCGGGAGAGCATTTTCGAGAGACCCAGTACTTC,CASSQLAGEHFRETQYF
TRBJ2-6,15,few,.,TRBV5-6,TGTGCCAGCAGCTTGACGGTCTCTGGGGCCAACGTCCTGACTTTC,CASSLTVSGANVLTF
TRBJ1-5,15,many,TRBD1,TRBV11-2,TGTGCCAGCAGGCAGGGGGGGAGTAGCAATCAGCCCCAGCATTTT,CASRQGGSSNQPQHF
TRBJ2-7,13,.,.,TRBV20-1,TGCAGTGCTAGAGATCGCTATTCCTACGAGCAGTACTTC,CSARDRYSYEQYF
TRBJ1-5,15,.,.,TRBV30,TGTGCCTGGAGTGTAGAGCTACAGGCTGGCCAGCCCCAGCATTTT,CAWSVELQAGQPQHF
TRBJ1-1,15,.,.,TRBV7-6,TGTGCCAGCAGCCCCCTGGATTTGAGGAGCTCTGAAGCTTTCTTT,CASSPLDLRSSEAFF
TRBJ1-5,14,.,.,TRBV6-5,TGTGCCAGCAGTTACGGTAATAGCAATCAGCCCCAGCATTTT,CASSYGNSNQPQHF
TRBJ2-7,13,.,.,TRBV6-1,TGTGCCAGCAGTGAAGCGGACGGTTGGGAGCAGTACTTC,CASSEADGWEQYF
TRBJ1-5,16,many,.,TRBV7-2,TGTGCCAGCAGCTCGCCGGTAGTCTCAGGAGATCAGCCCCAGCATTTT,CASSSPVVSGDQPQHF
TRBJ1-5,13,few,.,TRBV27,TGTGCCAGCAGTTTAGAGGTCGGGCAGCCCCAGCATTTT,CASSLEVGQPQHF
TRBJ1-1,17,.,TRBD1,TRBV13,TGTGCCAGCAGCCCCGGGACAGGGGGCGCGAGGAACACTGAAGCTTTCTTT,CASSPGTGGARNTEAFF
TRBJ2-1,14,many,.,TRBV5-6,TGTGCCAGCAGCTTCCGGAGAGGGGCCAATGAGCAGTTCTTC,CASSFRRGANEQFF
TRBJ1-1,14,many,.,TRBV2,TGTGCCAGCAGTGAACTCGCAGGGTGGGCTGAAGCTTTCTTT,CASSELAGWAEAFF
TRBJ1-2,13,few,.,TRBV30,TGTGCCTGGAGTTTGGCAGGGCCGGGAGGCTACACCTTC,CAWSLAGPGGYTF
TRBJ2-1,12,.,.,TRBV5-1,TGCGCCAGCAGCTTGGATCCCGATGAGCAGTTCTTC,CASSLDPDEQFF
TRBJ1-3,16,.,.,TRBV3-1,TGTGCCAGCAGCCAAGAAGGAACAGGCGGCAGAGACACCATATATTTT,CASSQEGTGGRDTIYF
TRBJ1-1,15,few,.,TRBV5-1,TGCGCCAGCAGCTTGGCCGGAGAAATGAACACTGAAGCTTTCTTT,CASSLAGEMNTEAFF
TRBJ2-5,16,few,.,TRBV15,TGTGCCACCAGCAGAGATCCTTTGAGGGAGAGGGAGACCCAGTACTTC,CATSRDPLRERETQYF
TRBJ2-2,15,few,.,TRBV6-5,TGTGCCAGCAGTTACTTAACAGGATACACCGGGGAGCTGTTTTTT,CASSYLTGYTGELFF
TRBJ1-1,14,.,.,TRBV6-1,TGTGCCAGCAGTGATAACGGGGGCGGATCTGAAGCTTTCTTT,CASSDNGGGSEAFF
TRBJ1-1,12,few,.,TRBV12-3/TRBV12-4,TGTGCCAGCAGTTTTAGGTGGGGGGAAGCTTTCTTT,CASSFRWGEAFF
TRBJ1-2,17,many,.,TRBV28,TGTGCCAGCAGCTACCACTCCCGGCTAGAAGTAGTCGATGGCTACACCTTC,CASSYHSRLEVVDGYTF
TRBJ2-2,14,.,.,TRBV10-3,TGTGCCATCAGGGAGGGCGCGAACACCGGGGAGCTGTTTTTT,CAIREGANTGELFF
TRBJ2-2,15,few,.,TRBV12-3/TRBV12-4,TGTGCCAGCAGTTTAAAGGGGGGGAACACCGGGGAGCTGTTTTTT,CASSLKGGNTGELFF
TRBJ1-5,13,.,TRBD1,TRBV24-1,TGTGCCATAGGGACAGTCGGCAATCAGCCCCAGCATTTT,CAIGTVGNQPQHF
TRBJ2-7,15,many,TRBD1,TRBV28,TGTGCCAGCAATCTCGGGACAGGGAGAATCTACGAGCAGTACTTC,CASNLGTGRIYEQYF
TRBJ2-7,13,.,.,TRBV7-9,TGTGCCAGCAGCGAGTCTGCTCCCTACGAGCAGTACTTC,CASSESAPYEQYF
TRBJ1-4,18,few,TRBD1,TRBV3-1,TGTGCCAGCAGCCACCAAAGACAGGGAGCAACCACTAATGAAAAACTGTTTTTT,CASSHQRQGATTNEKLFF
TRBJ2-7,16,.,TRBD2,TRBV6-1,TGTGCCAGCAGTTACTGGGCGGGAGCCCTTACCTACGAGCAGTACTTC,CASSYWAGALTYEQYF
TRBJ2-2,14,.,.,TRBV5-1,TGCGCCAGCAGCTCAACACTGAACACCGGGGAGCTGTTTTTT,CASSSTLNTGELFF
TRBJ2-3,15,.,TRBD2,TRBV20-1,TGCAGTGCTAGAGTTGCGGGAGGGTTCACAGATACGCAGTATTTT,CSARVAGGFTDTQYF
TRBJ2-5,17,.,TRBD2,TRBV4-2,TGTGCCAGCAGCCAAGATCCAAGCGGGAGTATAAAAGAGACCCAGTACTTC,CASSQDPSGSIKETQYF
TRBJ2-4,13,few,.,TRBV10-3,TGTGCCATCAGTGACGGATGGGAAAACATTCAGTACTTC,CAISDGWENIQYF
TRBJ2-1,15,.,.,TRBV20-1,TGCAGTGCTACCCTTCTACAGACGTCGGACAATGAGCAGTTCTTC,CSATLLQTSDNEQFF
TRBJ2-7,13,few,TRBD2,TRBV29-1,TGCAGCGCTGGGTCCTACACGGGAGGCGAGCAGTACTTC,CSAGSYTGGEQYF
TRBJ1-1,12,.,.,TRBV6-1,TGTGCCAGCAGTCCCTGGGGGGCCGAAGCTTTCTTT,CASSPWGAEAFF
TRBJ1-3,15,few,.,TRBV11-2,TGTGCCAGCAGCCGCCGACGGGACCCTGGAAACACCATATATTTT,CASSRRRDPGNTIYF
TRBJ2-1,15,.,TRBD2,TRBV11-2,TGTGCCAGCATGCGGGGACTAGCGGGAGACTATGAGCAGTTCTTC,CASMRGLAGDYEQFF
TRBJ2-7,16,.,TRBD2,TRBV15,TGTGCCACCAGCAGAGCCCCCGGGACTAAGGCCTACGAGCGGTACTTC,CATSRAPGTKAYERYF
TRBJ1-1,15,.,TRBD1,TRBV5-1,TGCGCCAGCAGCGCAGCCGGGACAGCGAACACTGAAGCTTTCTTT,CASSAAGTANTEAFF
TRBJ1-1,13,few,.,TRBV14,TGTGCCAGCAGCCAAGACTCGAGGGGGGAAGCTTTCTTT,CASSQDSRGEAFF
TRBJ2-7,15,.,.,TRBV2,TGTGCCAGCAGTCGAGAGCGGAGTGGGTCCAATGAGCAGTACTTC,CASSRERSGSNEQYF
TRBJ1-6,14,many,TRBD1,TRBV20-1,TGCAGTGCTAGAAGCGGGACAGGGAATTCACCCCTCCACTTT,CSARSGTGNSPLHF
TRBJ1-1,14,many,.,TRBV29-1,TGCAGCGTCACTCCGGGCCCAGTTAACACTGAAGCTTTCTTT,CSVTPGPVNTEAFF
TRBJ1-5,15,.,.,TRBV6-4,TGTGCCAGCAGTGACCCGCATGTAGGAAGTCAGCCCCAGCATTTT,CASSDPHVGSQPQHF
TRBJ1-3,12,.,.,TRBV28,TGTGCCAGCAGGATGACTGGAAACACCATATATTTT,CASRMTGNTIYF
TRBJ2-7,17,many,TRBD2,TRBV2,TGTGCCAGCAGGCCGGGACTAGCGGGCCTAAGCTCCTACGAGCAGTACTTC,CASRPGLAGLSSYEQYF
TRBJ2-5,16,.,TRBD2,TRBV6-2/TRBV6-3,TGTGCCAGCAGTTACCCTACGGGACTAGCAGAGGAGACCCAGTACTTC,CASSYPTGLAEETQYF
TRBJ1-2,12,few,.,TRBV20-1,TGCAGTGCTAGAGGAAACAGTTGGGGCTACACCTTC,CSARGNSWGYTF
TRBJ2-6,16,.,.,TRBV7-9,TGTGCCAGCAGCTTAGGTCTCCTCTCTGGGGCCAACGTCCTGACTTTC,CASSLGLLSGANVLTF
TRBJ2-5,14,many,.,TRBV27,TGTGCCAGCAGTTTAACACCCCTCCAAGAGACCCAGTACTTC,CASSLTPLQETQYF
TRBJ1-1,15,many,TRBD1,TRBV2,TGTGCCAGGACCGTAAAGAGACAGGGGGCGTCTGAAGCTTTCTTT,CARTVKRQGASEAFF